Listed below are T cell receptor beta chains from one sample, sequenced in a study of Ad26.COV2.S vaccination and SARS-CoV-2 variants. TCRdb's copy holds only in-frame clones and misses some; the assay was immunoSEQ multiplex PCR. Found here are 350,000 to 500,000 clones, around 87% of them singletons; the top ten hold 3.6%. The specimen comprised peripheral blood, sampled in a trial of Ad26.COV2.S vaccine versus placebo. These receptors all stem from a person between 18 and 65 years old who received the Ad26.COV2.S COVID-19 vaccine or a placebo. CDR3s include the opening cysteine and the closing phenylalanine or tryptophan. D genes are given only for firm matches. Not every row has a clone size; where given, it reads once, few, many or a size class.

abundance | j_gene | v_gene | d_gene | CDR3nt | CDR3aa
NA | TRBJ1-2 | TRBV9 | NA | TGTGCCAGCAGCGTAGAGACAGTGATCCGCTATGGCTACACCTTC | CASSVETVIRYGYTF
NA | TRBJ1-2 | TRBV19 | TRBD1 | TGTGCCAGTAGCCTGACAACAGGGGAGTGGTATGGCTACACCTTC | CASSLTTGEWYGYTF
NA | TRBJ2-6 | TRBV9 | NA | TGTGCCAGCAGCGGTGGGGTCTCTGGGGCCAACGTCCTGACTTTC | CASSGGVSGANVLTF
NA | TRBJ1-2 | TRBV7-9 | TRBD1 | TGTGCCAGCAGCTTGGGGCAGGGGGCTCGAGGCTACACCTTC | CASSLGQGARGYTF
few | TRBJ1-6 | TRBV9 | NA | TGTGCCAGCAGCGAGGGGGGGCAGGCCCTCCACTTT | CASSEGGQALHF
once | TRBJ2-3 | TRBV5-4 | NA | TGTGCCAGCAGGGCTAATTTGCAACACACAGATACGCAGTATTTT | CASRANLQHTDTQYF
once | TRBJ1-2 | TRBV4-3 | NA | TGCGCCAGCAGCCAGGATGTGGGCTTTGGCTACACCTTC | CASSQDVGFGYTF
NA | TRBJ2-5 | TRBV5-1 | NA | TGCGCCAGCAGCTTGGGGGGACTCTACCAAGAGACCCAGTACTTC | CASSLGGLYQETQYF
NA | TRBJ2-3 | TRBV5-1 | NA | TGCGCCAGCAGCGTTGAGTTTTTCACAGATACGCAGTATTTT | CASSVEFFTDTQYF
NA | TRBJ1-2 | TRBV6-6 | TRBD1 | TGTGCCAGCAGTTACCCGAGACAGGGGGCGGGCTATGGCTACACCTTC | CASSYPRQGAGYGYTF
NA | TRBJ2-2 | TRBV6-2/TRBV6-3 | NA | TGTGCCAGCAGTTACTCGTCGGGCGGGGAGCTGTTTTTT | CASSYSSGGELFF
NA | TRBJ2-1 | TRBV5-4 | NA | TGTGCCAGCAGCGGGGACCCCGCCTCCTACAATGAGCAGTTCTTC | CASSGDPASYNEQFF
NA | TRBJ1-2 | TRBV29-1 | NA | TGCAGCGTTGAAGAGGGGGGCGGCCTCTATGGCTACACCTTC | CSVEEGGGLYGYTF
once | TRBJ2-3 | TRBV6-2/TRBV6-3 | NA | TGTGCCAGCAGCCCCGTTGCAACAGATACGCAGTATTTT | CASSPVATDTQYF
NA | TRBJ2-3 | TRBV9 | NA | TGTGCCAGCAGCGTAGGGGCTAGCACAGATACGCAGTATTTT | CASSVGASTDTQYF
NA | TRBJ1-2 | TRBV28 | NA | TGTGCCAGCAGTTTACACAAGTATAATGGCTACACCTTC | CASSLHKYNGYTF